The entry below describes one T cell receptor beta chain. The sample is drawn from a study of T cells after yellow fever vaccination. V was clipped by 3 bases and J by 0 bases, with 11 bases between them. CDR3 size: 16 residues. Germline V gene sequence: CDR1 KGHDR, CDR2 SFDVKD. MiXCR, run by TCRdb on the 5' RACE reads, gives a single entry per CDR3 protein. The sample contains about 260,000 distinct CDR3 sequences, 10% to 15% of which appear only once. This TCR was recovered from a man aged 30 to 39 who received the YFV17D yellow fever vaccine. This chain links TRBV24-1 with TRBJ2-1, with D maybe TRBD1 (6 bases). This specimen was CD4+ T cells sorted from PBMCs, taken 45 days after the yellow fever booster vaccination. CDR3 residues: CATSDATGSSYNEQFF. CDR3 nucleotides: TGTGCCACCAGTGATGCCACAGGGTCCTCCTACAATGAGCAGTTCTTC.